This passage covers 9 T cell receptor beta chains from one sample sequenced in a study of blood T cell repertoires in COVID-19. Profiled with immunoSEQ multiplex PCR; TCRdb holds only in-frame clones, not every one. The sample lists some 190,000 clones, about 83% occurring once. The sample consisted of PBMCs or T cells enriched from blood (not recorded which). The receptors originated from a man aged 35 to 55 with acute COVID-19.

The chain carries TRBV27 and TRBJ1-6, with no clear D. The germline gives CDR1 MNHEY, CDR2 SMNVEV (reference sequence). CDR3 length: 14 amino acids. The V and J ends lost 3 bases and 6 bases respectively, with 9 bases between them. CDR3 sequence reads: CASSLGGINSPLHF. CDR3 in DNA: TGTGCCAGCAGTTTGGGAGGGATTAATTCACCCCTCCACTTT.

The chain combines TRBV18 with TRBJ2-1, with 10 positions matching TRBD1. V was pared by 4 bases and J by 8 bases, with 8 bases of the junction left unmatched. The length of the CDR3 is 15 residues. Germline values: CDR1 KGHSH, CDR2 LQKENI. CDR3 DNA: TGTGCCAGCTCACTGACAGGGGGCGAGTTCTATGAGCAGTTCTTC. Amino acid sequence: CASSLTGGEFYEQFF.

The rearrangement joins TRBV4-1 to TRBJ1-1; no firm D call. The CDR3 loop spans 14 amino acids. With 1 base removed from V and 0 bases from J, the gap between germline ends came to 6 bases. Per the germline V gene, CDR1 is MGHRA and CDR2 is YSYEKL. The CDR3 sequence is CASSQVSVNTEAFF. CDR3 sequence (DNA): TGCGCCAGCAGCCAAGTGTCTGTGAACACTGAAGCTTTCTTT.

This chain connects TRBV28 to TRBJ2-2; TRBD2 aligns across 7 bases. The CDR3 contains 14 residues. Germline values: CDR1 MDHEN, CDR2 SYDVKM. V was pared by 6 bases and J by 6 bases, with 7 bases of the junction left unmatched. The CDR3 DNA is TGTGCCAGCAGCCCCCTCCTAGCGGCCGGGGAGCTGTTTTTT. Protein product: CASSPLLAAGELFF.

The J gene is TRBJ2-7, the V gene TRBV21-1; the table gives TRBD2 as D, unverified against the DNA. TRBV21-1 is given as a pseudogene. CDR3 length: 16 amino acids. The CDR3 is CASSKEGADSRDEQYF. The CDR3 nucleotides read TGTGCCAGCAGCAAAGAGGGCGCGGACTCTCGGGACGAGCAGTACTTC.

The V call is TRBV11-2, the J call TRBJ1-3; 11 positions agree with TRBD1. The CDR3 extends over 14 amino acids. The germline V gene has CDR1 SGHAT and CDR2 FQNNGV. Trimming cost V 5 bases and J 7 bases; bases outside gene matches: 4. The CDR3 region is CASSRDRGSNTIYF. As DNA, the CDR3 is TGTGCCAGCAGCCGGGACAGGGGGTCGAACACCATATATTTT.

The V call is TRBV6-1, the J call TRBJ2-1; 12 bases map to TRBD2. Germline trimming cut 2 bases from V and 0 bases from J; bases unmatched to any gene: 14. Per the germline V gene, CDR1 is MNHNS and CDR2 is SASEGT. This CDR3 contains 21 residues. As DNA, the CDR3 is TGTGCCAGCAGTGAAATCATTGCGAGACTAGCGGGAGCAAGCTCCTACAATGAGCAGTTCTTC. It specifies CASSEIIARLAGASSYNEQFF.

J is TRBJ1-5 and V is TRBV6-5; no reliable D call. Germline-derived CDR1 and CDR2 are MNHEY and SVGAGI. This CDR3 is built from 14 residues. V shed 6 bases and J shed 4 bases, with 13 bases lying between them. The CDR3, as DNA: TGTGCCAGCAGGACGGGAATGGGGAATCAGCCCCAGCATTTT. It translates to CASRTGMGNQPQHF.

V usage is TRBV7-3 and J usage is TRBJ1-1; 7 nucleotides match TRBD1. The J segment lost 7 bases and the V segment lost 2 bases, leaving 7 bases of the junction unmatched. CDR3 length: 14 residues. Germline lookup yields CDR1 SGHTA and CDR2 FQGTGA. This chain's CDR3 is CASSLEGGANEAFF. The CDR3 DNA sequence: TGTGCCAGCAGCTTAGAAGGGGGCGCGAATGAAGCTTTCTTT.